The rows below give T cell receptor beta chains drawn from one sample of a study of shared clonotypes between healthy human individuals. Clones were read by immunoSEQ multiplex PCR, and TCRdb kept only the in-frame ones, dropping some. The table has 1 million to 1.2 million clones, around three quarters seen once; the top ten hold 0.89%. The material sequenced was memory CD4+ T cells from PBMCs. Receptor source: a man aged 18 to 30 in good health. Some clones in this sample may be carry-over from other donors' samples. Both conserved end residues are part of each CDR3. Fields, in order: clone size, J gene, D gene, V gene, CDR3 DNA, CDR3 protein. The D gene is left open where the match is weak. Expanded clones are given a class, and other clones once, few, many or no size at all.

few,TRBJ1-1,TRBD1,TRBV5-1,TGCGCCAGCAGGAGGGGCAGGGGGACTGAAGCTTTCTTT,CASRRGRGTEAFF
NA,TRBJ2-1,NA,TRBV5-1,TGCGCCAGCAGCTTGGTGCCGGGAATTTCCAATGAGCAGTTCTTC,CASSLVPGISNEQFF
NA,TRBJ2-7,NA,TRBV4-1,TGCGCCAGCAGCCAGCTAGACCCAATAGAGCAGTACTTC,CASSQLDPIEQYF
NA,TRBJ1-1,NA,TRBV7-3,TGTGCCAGCAGCTTATTGGGGGCTGGGACTGAAGCTTTCTTT,CASSLLGAGTEAFF
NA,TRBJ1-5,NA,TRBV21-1,TGTGCCAGCAGCAAAGAAGGACAGGGAAAAAGCAATCAGCCCCAGCATTTT,CASSKEGQGKSNQPQHF
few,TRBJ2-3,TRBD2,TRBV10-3,TGTGCCATCAGTGAACTAGCGGGATTAGATACGCAGTATTTT,CAISELAGLDTQYF
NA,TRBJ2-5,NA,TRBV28,TGTGCCAGCAGTCCGTACAGGAGCCACCAAGAGACCCAGTACTTC,CASSPYRSHQETQYF
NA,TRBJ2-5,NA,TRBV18,TGTGCCAGCTCACTCTGGGCCCAAGAGACCCAGTACTTC,CASSLWAQETQYF
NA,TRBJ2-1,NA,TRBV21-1,TGTGCCAGCAGCAAAGCAGGGTCGGACTCCAAGGCCGTTTACAATGAGCAGTTCTTC,CASSKAGSDSKAVYNEQFF
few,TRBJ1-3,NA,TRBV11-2,TGTGCCAGCAGCTTAGTGGACACCATATATTTT,CASSLVDTIYF
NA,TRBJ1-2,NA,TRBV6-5,TGTGCCAGCAGTTCAGGAGGGGGAGGTAGCTATGGCTACACCTTC,CASSSGGGGSYGYTF
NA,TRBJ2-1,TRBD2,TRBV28,TGTGCCAGCAGCCCCAAAGTCGGACTAGCGGAAGAATACAATGAGCAGTTCTTC,CASSPKVGLAEEYNEQFF
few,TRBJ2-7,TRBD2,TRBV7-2,TGTGCCAGCAGCGTTGTGACGGGAGGGCTGTACGAGCAGTACTTC,CASSVVTGGLYEQYF
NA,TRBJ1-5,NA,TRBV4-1,TGCGCCAGCAGCCAAGCCGGCTATCAGCCCCAGCATTTT,CASSQAGYQPQHF
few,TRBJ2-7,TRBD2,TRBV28,TGTGCCAGCAGTCTTTCACACCTCCGAGGTAGCGGGAGGTATCCCTACGAGCAGTACTTC,CASSLSHLRGSGRYPYEQYF
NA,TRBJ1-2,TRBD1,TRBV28,TGTGCCAGCAGTTCACCGGGACAGGGAAGCTATGGCTACACCTTC,CASSSPGQGSYGYTF
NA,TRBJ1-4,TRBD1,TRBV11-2,TGTGCCAGCAGCTCTGGACAGGGGTATAATGAAAAACTGTTTTTT,CASSSGQGYNEKLFF
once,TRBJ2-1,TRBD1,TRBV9,TGTGCCAGCAGCACGACAGGGGGGTCCTACAATGAGCAGTTCTTC,CASSTTGGSYNEQFF
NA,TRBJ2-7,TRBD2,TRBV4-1,TGCGCCAGCAGCCAGGGGACTAGCGGGAGTTTTTACGAGCAGTACTTC,CASSQGTSGSFYEQYF
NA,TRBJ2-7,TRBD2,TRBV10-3,TGTGCCATCTCTCTCCCTACCGGGACTAGTTCCTACGAGCAGTACTTC,CAISLPTGTSSYEQYF
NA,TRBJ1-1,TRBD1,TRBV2,TGTGCCACCCGGGACAGGGGATTAAGAGGTGGGAACACTGAAGCTTTCTTT,CATRDRGLRGGNTEAFF
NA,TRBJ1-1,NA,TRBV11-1,TGTGCCAGCAGTAAGGACAGATATCAGATGGACACTGAAGCTTTCTTT,CASSKDRYQMDTEAFF
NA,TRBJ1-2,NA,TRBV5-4,TGTGCCATCCCTCGGGCCTCCACCCATGGCTACACCTTC,CAIPRASTHGYTF
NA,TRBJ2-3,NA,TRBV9,TGTGCCAGCAGCCCTAATGCAGGGCTGAGGGGCACAGATACGCAGTATTTT,CASSPNAGLRGTDTQYF
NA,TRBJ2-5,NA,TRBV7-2,TGTGCCAGCAGCTTAGTGGGACTTGCTGAGACCCAGTACTTC,CASSLVGLAETQYF
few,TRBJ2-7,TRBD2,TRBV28,TGTGCCAGCAGTTTAACCGGGAGGGCCAACGAGCAGTACTTC,CASSLTGRANEQYF
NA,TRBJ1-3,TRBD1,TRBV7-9,TGTGCCAGCAGCTCCCCCGGGACAGGGCGAAACACCATATATTTT,CASSSPGTGRNTIYF
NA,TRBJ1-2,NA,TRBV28,TGTGCCAGCAGTTTAGGCTTTTTTATCGGCTACACCTTC,CASSLGFFIGYTF
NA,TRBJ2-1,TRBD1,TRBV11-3,TGTGCCAGCAGCAATCGGGGACAGGGCCCCAATGAGCAGTTCTTC,CASSNRGQGPNEQFF
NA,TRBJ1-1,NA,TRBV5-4,TGTGCCAGCAGCTTGGAGCGTAAGCTGGGGGCTTTCTTT,CASSLERKLGAFF
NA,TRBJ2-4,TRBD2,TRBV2,TGTGCCAGCAGTGTTTCGGGGCGGGATAGCGGGAGAAGAAACATTCAGTACTTC,CASSVSGRDSGRRNIQYF
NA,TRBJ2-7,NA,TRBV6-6,TGTGCCAGCACCCGTTTCCCGGGGCAGGCCTACGAGCAGTACTTC,CASTRFPGQAYEQYF
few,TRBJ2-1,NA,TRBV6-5,TGTGCCAGCAGGCTAGGGGTGTTTAATGAGCAGTTCTTC,CASRLGVFNEQFF
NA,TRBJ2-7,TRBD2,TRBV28,TGTGCCAGCAGACAACGGGGGGTATTAGTCTACGAGCAGTACTTC,CASRQRGVLVYEQYF
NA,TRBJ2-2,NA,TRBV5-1,TGCGCCAGCAGCTTGGCCGCCACTGGCACCGGGGAGCTGTTTTTT,CASSLAATGTGELFF
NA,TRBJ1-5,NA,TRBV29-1,TGCAGCGTTGCAGGGGAGGTGAGCAATCAGCCCCAGCATTTT,CSVAGEVSNQPQHF
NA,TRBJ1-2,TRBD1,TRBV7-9,TGTGCCAGCAGCCCAGGACAGGGCGAAGTCGGCGGCTACACCTTC,CASSPGQGEVGGYTF
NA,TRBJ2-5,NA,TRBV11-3,TGTGCCAGCAGCTTAGGATGGGAGGAGACCCAGTACTTC,CASSLGWEETQYF
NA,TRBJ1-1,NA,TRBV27,TGTGCCAGCAGTTTAAATAGAGGCACTGAAGCTTTCTTT,CASSLNRGTEAFF
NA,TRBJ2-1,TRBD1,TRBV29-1,TGCAGCGTTGAACCGGGACAGGGTTCCTACAATGAGCAGTTCTTC,CSVEPGQGSYNEQFF
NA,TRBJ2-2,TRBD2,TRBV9,TGTGCCAGCAGCGTAGGAGGACTAGCGTTCACCGGGGAGCTGTTTTTT,CASSVGGLAFTGELFF
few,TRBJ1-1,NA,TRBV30,TGTGCCTGGTGGAGGCGGGGGGTGGACACTGAAGCTTTCTTT,CAWWRRGVDTEAFF
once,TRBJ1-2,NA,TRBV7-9,TGTGCCAGCAGCATCGGGGCCCTGGGGTATGGCTACACCTTC,CASSIGALGYGYTF
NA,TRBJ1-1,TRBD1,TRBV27,TGTGCCAGCATACGGGACAGGTGGGACACTGAAGCTTTCTTT,CASIRDRWDTEAFF
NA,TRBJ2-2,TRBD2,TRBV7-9,TGTGCCAGCAGGGCGGTATTACGGACTAGCGGGAGCTCCGGGGAGCTGTTTTTT,CASRAVLRTSGSSGELFF